The T cell receptor (beta chain) under discussion was sequenced for a study of neoadjuvant anti-PD-1 for oral cavity cancer. The wider study: Most patients had three to four biweekly doses of 3 mg/kg nivolumab before resection. Around day 43, patients without progression received a fourth nivolumab dose before surgery.

Analysis of PBMCs was direct, with no culture step. The CDR3 loop spans 13 amino acids. CDR1 and CDR2 (germline): ENHRY, SYGVKD. The V gene lost 6 bases and the J gene lost 7 bases, with 15 bases spanning the gap. This clone was picked up one time. Blood libraries mostly used roughly 500 ng genomic DNA, six replicates each. The protocol was immunoSEQ multiplex PCR, while the TCRdb copy is restricted to in-frame clones and leaves out a portion. The data show fewer than 90,000 clones, under 85% seen once. This receptor was identified in a person aged 35 to 85 with oral cavity squamous cell carcinoma. Sequenced here: PBMCs, sampled before nivolumab (anti-PD-1) treatment. The chain combines TRBV10-3 with TRBJ1-2; possible D gene TRBD1, 5 bases. CDR3 sequence (DNA): TGTGCCATCAGCCGACCCGGCGGGACTGGCTACACCTTC. Encoded protein: CAISRPGGTGYTF.